The rows below give T cell receptor beta chains drawn from one sample of a study of low-dose radiotherapy and immunotherapy resistance in tumors. TCRdb independently ran MiXCR on the reads; one entry per CDR3 protein. The repertoire has about 82,000 distinct CDR3 sequences, approximately 19% of them found once; the top ten carry approximately 6%. Sample: PBMCs, taken before treatment. The origin of the receptors is a male donor with prostate cancer. Each CDR3 is given with its conserved first and last residue. A D gene is named only where the DNA matches it firmly. Rows may omit the clone size; those that give it use once, few, many or a size class.

j_call: TRBJ2-1; v_call: TRBV6-1; cdr3_length: 16; clone_size: NA; d_call: NA; cdr3_aa: CASSYIVGHLYNEQFF; cdr3_nt: TGTGCCAGCAGTTACATCGTTGGACACCTCTACAATGAGCAGTTCTTC
j_call: TRBJ1-5; v_call: TRBV15; cdr3_length: 13; clone_size: many; d_call: NA; cdr3_aa: CATAQGSNQPQHF; cdr3_nt: TGTGCCACCGCCCAGGGCTCCAATCAGCCCCAGCATTTT
j_call: TRBJ2-1; v_call: TRBV3-1; cdr3_length: 18; clone_size: many; d_call: TRBD1; cdr3_aa: CASSQGTGVGCGCNEQFF; cdr3_nt: TGTGCCAGCAGCCAAGGGACAGGGGTCGGGTGTGGGTGCAATGAGCAGTTCTTC
j_call: TRBJ2-1; v_call: TRBV7-2; cdr3_length: 14; clone_size: many; d_call: NA; cdr3_aa: CASSHPVPANEQFF; cdr3_nt: TGTGCCAGCAGCCACCCCGTTCCGGCCAATGAGCAGTTCTTC
j_call: TRBJ2-3; v_call: TRBV7-9; cdr3_length: 16; clone_size: many; d_call: TRBD2; cdr3_aa: CASSSSGGAATDTQYF; cdr3_nt: TGTGCCAGCAGCTCTAGCGGGGGGGCCGCCACAGATACGCAGTATTTT
j_call: TRBJ2-7; v_call: TRBV6-5; cdr3_length: 14; clone_size: many; d_call: NA; cdr3_aa: CASSSDAGSYEQYF; cdr3_nt: TGTGCCAGCAGCTCAGATGCCGGCTCCTACGAGCAGTACTTC
j_call: TRBJ2-5; v_call: TRBV12-3/TRBV12-4; cdr3_length: 15; clone_size: many; d_call: NA; cdr3_aa: CASSHMRENQETQYF; cdr3_nt: TGTGCCAGCAGCCATATGAGGGAGAATCAAGAGACCCAGTACTTC
j_call: TRBJ1-1; v_call: TRBV20-1; cdr3_length: 14; clone_size: NA; d_call: TRBD1; cdr3_aa: CSAKGQTMNTEAFF; cdr3_nt: TGCAGTGCAAAGGGACAGACCATGAACACTGAAGCTTTCTTT
j_call: TRBJ2-7; v_call: TRBV29-1; cdr3_length: 13; clone_size: NA; d_call: TRBD2; cdr3_aa: CSGNGLAGGEQYF; cdr3_nt: TGCAGCGGGAACGGACTAGCGGGAGGCGAGCAGTACTTC
j_call: TRBJ2-5; v_call: TRBV7-3; cdr3_length: 18; clone_size: many; d_call: TRBD1; cdr3_aa: CASGPGTGGRGPQETQYF; cdr3_nt: TGTGCCAGCGGCCCCGGGACAGGGGGACGAGGGCCTCAAGAGACCCAGTACTTC
j_call: TRBJ2-2; v_call: TRBV30; cdr3_length: 18; clone_size: NA; d_call: TRBD2; cdr3_aa: CASSGLAVTSGDTGELFF; cdr3_nt: TGTGCCTCTTCGGGGCTAGCGGTTACAAGTGGGGACACCGGGGAGCTGTTTTTT
j_call: TRBJ2-1; v_call: TRBV14; cdr3_length: 16; clone_size: many; d_call: NA; cdr3_aa: CASSLFFDPTYNEQFF; cdr3_nt: TGTGCCAGCAGCCTTTTCTTCGACCCCACCTACAATGAGCAGTTCTTC
j_call: TRBJ2-5; v_call: TRBV12-3/TRBV12-4; cdr3_length: 13; clone_size: many; d_call: NA; cdr3_aa: CASSFSPTGAQYF; cdr3_nt: TGTGCCAGCAGTTTCAGCCCTACCGGGGCCCAGTACTTC
j_call: TRBJ2-2; v_call: TRBV29-1; cdr3_length: 14; clone_size: many; d_call: NA; cdr3_aa: CSVDSSGRGGELFF; cdr3_nt: TGCAGCGTTGACTCCAGCGGGCGGGGCGGGGAGCTGTTTTTT
j_call: TRBJ1-5; v_call: TRBV29-1; cdr3_length: 13; clone_size: many; d_call: TRBD1; cdr3_aa: CSVGQGDNQPQHF; cdr3_nt: TGCAGCGTTGGACAGGGTGATAATCAGCCCCAGCATTTT
j_call: TRBJ2-7; v_call: TRBV14; cdr3_length: 14; clone_size: many; d_call: NA; cdr3_aa: CASRQTAGGTEQYF; cdr3_nt: TGTGCCAGCAGACAAACTGCCGGGGGTACCGAGCAGTACTTC
j_call: TRBJ2-7; v_call: TRBV4-3; cdr3_length: 13; clone_size: many; d_call: NA; cdr3_aa: CASSPRLADEQYF; cdr3_nt: TGCGCCAGCAGCCCCCGTCTAGCCGACGAGCAGTACTTC
j_call: TRBJ1-5; v_call: TRBV19; cdr3_length: 14; clone_size: many; d_call: TRBD1; cdr3_aa: CASSTDRVYQPQHF; cdr3_nt: TGTGCCAGTAGTACAGACAGGGTCTATCAGCCCCAGCATTTT
j_call: TRBJ2-7; v_call: TRBV19; cdr3_length: 11; clone_size: NA; d_call: NA; cdr3_aa: CASKGQFEQYF; cdr3_nt: TGTGCCAGTAAAGGACAGTTCGAGCAGTACTTC
j_call: TRBJ2-2; v_call: TRBV7-9; cdr3_length: 17; clone_size: NA; d_call: TRBD2; cdr3_aa: CASSFGLAGANTGELFF; cdr3_nt: TGTGCCAGCAGCTTCGGACTAGCGGGGGCGAACACCGGGGAGCTGTTTTTT
j_call: TRBJ2-3; v_call: TRBV5-1; cdr3_length: 16; clone_size: NA; d_call: TRBD2; cdr3_aa: CASSLAGLAGGDTQYF; cdr3_nt: TGCGCCAGCAGCTTGGCGGGACTAGCGGGAGGAGATACGCAGTATTTT
j_call: TRBJ1-1; v_call: TRBV3-1; cdr3_length: 14; clone_size: many; d_call: NA; cdr3_aa: CASSPPQGNTEAFF; cdr3_nt: TGTGCCAGCAGCCCCCCACAGGGAAACACTGAAGCTTTCTTT
j_call: TRBJ2-1; v_call: TRBV4-1; cdr3_length: 17; clone_size: many; d_call: TRBD2; cdr3_aa: CASSQEPSGGIVNEQFF; cdr3_nt: TGCGCCAGCAGCCAAGAACCCAGCGGGGGAATAGTTAATGAGCAGTTCTTC
j_call: TRBJ2-7; v_call: TRBV9; cdr3_length: 14; clone_size: many; d_call: TRBD1; cdr3_aa: CASSVAGQDYEQYF; cdr3_nt: TGTGCCAGCAGCGTAGCTGGACAGGACTACGAGCAGTACTTC
j_call: TRBJ1-6; v_call: TRBV3-1; cdr3_length: 12; clone_size: many; d_call: NA; cdr3_aa: CASSQGFSPLHF; cdr3_nt: TGTGCCAGCAGCCAAGGGTTTTCACCCCTCCACTTT
j_call: TRBJ2-7; v_call: TRBV20-1; cdr3_length: 16; clone_size: many; d_call: TRBD1; cdr3_aa: CSATAPGQGWAYEQYF; cdr3_nt: TGCAGTGCTACCGCACCGGGACAGGGGTGGGCCTACGAGCAGTACTTC
j_call: TRBJ2-7; v_call: TRBV6-2/TRBV6-3; cdr3_length: 12; clone_size: many; d_call: NA; cdr3_aa: CASAKGSYEQYF; cdr3_nt: TGTGCCAGCGCGAAGGGCTCCTACGAGCAGTACTTC
j_call: TRBJ1-4; v_call: TRBV28; cdr3_length: 15; clone_size: many; d_call: NA; cdr3_aa: CASRRTPFGDEKLFF; cdr3_nt: TGTGCCAGCAGACGCACACCGTTTGGGGATGAAAAACTGTTTTTT
j_call: TRBJ2-5; v_call: TRBV12-3/TRBV12-4; cdr3_length: 17; clone_size: many; d_call: TRBD2; cdr3_aa: CASSSGGSSGMRETQYF; cdr3_nt: TGTGCCAGCAGCTCGGGGGGGTCTAGCGGGATGCGAGAGACCCAGTACTTC
j_call: TRBJ2-1; v_call: TRBV3-1; cdr3_length: 14; clone_size: NA; d_call: NA; cdr3_aa: CASSQEWSYNEQFF; cdr3_nt: TGTGCCAGCAGCCAAGAATGGTCCTACAATGAGCAGTTCTTC
j_call: TRBJ2-7; v_call: TRBV7-2; cdr3_length: 18; clone_size: many; d_call: TRBD2; cdr3_aa: CASSLASGGLRSSYEQYF; cdr3_nt: TGTGCCAGCAGCTTAGCTAGCGGGGGGCTGAGGAGCTCCTACGAGCAGTACTTC
j_call: TRBJ1-2; v_call: TRBV20-1; cdr3_length: 13; clone_size: many; d_call: NA; cdr3_aa: CSAPGTTNYGYTF; cdr3_nt: TGCAGTGCTCCAGGGACAACCAACTATGGCTACACCTTC
j_call: TRBJ1-5; v_call: TRBV6-1; cdr3_length: 13; clone_size: many; d_call: TRBD1; cdr3_aa: CASSDRQGGPQHF; cdr3_nt: TGTGCCAGCAGTGACCGGCAGGGGGGGCCCCAGCATTTT
j_call: TRBJ1-1; v_call: TRBV7-8; cdr3_length: 14; clone_size: many; d_call: NA; cdr3_aa: CASSSDSQNTEAFF; cdr3_nt: TGTGCCAGCAGCTCGGACAGCCAGAACACTGAAGCTTTCTTT
j_call: TRBJ2-7; v_call: TRBV28; cdr3_length: 15; clone_size: many; d_call: NA; cdr3_aa: CASSWSGTAFGEQYF; cdr3_nt: TGTGCCAGCAGTTGGTCGGGGACGGCGTTCGGGGAGCAGTACTTC
j_call: TRBJ2-7; v_call: TRBV25-1; cdr3_length: 13; clone_size: NA; d_call: NA; cdr3_aa: CASSRDTTYEQYF; cdr3_nt: TGTGCCAGCAGCCGGGACACGACCTACGAGCAGTACTTC
j_call: TRBJ1-1; v_call: TRBV6-2/TRBV6-3; cdr3_length: 14; clone_size: many; d_call: NA; cdr3_aa: CASSYPDTADEAFF; cdr3_nt: TGTGCCAGCAGTTACCCGGACACGGCCGATGAAGCTTTCTTT
j_call: TRBJ2-2; v_call: TRBV24-1; cdr3_length: 15; clone_size: few; d_call: TRBD2; cdr3_aa: CATSDPGGITGELFF; cdr3_nt: TGTGCCACCAGTGATCCGGGAGGGATCACCGGGGAGCTGTTTTTT
j_call: TRBJ1-6; v_call: TRBV19; cdr3_length: 14; clone_size: many; d_call: NA; cdr3_aa: CATSAGSYNSPLHF; cdr3_nt: TGTGCCACCTCCGCGGGGTCCTATAATTCACCCCTCCACTTT
j_call: TRBJ1-1; v_call: TRBV9; cdr3_length: 16; clone_size: many; d_call: TRBD1; cdr3_aa: CASSPAGTGGTLKAFF; cdr3_nt: TGTGCCAGCAGCCCCGCTGGGACAGGGGGAACCCTTAAAGCTTTCTTT
j_call: TRBJ2-1; v_call: TRBV7-3; cdr3_length: 16; clone_size: many; d_call: TRBD2; cdr3_aa: CASSLRLAGGRDEQFF; cdr3_nt: TGTGCCAGCAGCCTAAGACTAGCGGGAGGTCGGGATGAGCAGTTCTTC
j_call: TRBJ2-1; v_call: TRBV6-2/TRBV6-3; cdr3_length: 14; clone_size: many; d_call: TRBD2; cdr3_aa: CASGGGYSYNEQFF; cdr3_nt: TGTGCCAGCGGGGGGGGGTACTCCTACAATGAGCAGTTCTTC
j_call: TRBJ1-2; v_call: TRBV5-1; cdr3_length: 13; clone_size: NA; d_call: NA; cdr3_aa: CASSSAPGYGYTF; cdr3_nt: TGCGCCAGCAGCTCCGCCCCGGGCTATGGCTACACCTTC
j_call: TRBJ2-1; v_call: TRBV20-1; cdr3_length: 15; clone_size: many; d_call: TRBD2; cdr3_aa: CSASGPSGAGNEQFF; cdr3_nt: TGCAGTGCTAGCGGCCCTAGCGGGGCGGGCAATGAGCAGTTCTTC
j_call: TRBJ1-1; v_call: TRBV6-4; cdr3_length: 14; clone_size: many; d_call: NA; cdr3_aa: CASSEGGLNTEAFF; cdr3_nt: TGTGCCAGCAGTGAAGGGGGTCTGAACACTGAAGCTTTCTTT
j_call: TRBJ1-6; v_call: TRBV30; cdr3_length: 16; clone_size: many; d_call: NA; cdr3_aa: CAWKTDRRFYNSPLHF; cdr3_nt: TGTGCCTGGAAGACAGACAGGCGATTTTATAATTCACCCCTCCACTTT
j_call: TRBJ1-2; v_call: TRBV3-1; cdr3_length: 15; clone_size: many; d_call: TRBD1; cdr3_aa: CASSHFQGANYGYTF; cdr3_nt: TGTGCCAGCAGCCATTTCCAGGGGGCTAACTATGGCTACACCTTC
j_call: TRBJ2-5; v_call: TRBV4-1; cdr3_length: 16; clone_size: many; d_call: NA; cdr3_aa: CASSQSSWEAGETQYF; cdr3_nt: TGCGCCAGCAGCCAATCCTCGTGGGAGGCGGGGGAGACCCAGTACTTC
j_call: TRBJ2-1; v_call: TRBV4-1; cdr3_length: 16; clone_size: many; d_call: NA; cdr3_aa: CASSQVPGHSYNEQFF; cdr3_nt: TGCGCCAGCAGCCAAGTTCCGGGCCACTCCTACAATGAGCAGTTCTTC
j_call: TRBJ2-5; v_call: TRBV20-1; cdr3_length: 14; clone_size: many; d_call: NA; cdr3_aa: CSATGTADQETQYF; cdr3_nt: TGCAGTGCTACCGGGACCGCCGACCAAGAGACCCAGTACTTC
j_call: TRBJ2-7; v_call: TRBV29-1; cdr3_length: 14; clone_size: many; d_call: TRBD2; cdr3_aa: CSVEEGTSVHEQYF; cdr3_nt: TGCAGCGTTGAAGAAGGGACTAGTGTCCACGAGCAGTACTTC
j_call: TRBJ2-7; v_call: TRBV18; cdr3_length: 15; clone_size: many; d_call: TRBD2; cdr3_aa: CASSPKTGGSYEQYF; cdr3_nt: TGTGCCAGCTCACCAAAGACTGGCGGGAGTTACGAGCAGTACTTC
j_call: TRBJ1-5; v_call: TRBV6-1; cdr3_length: 14; clone_size: many; d_call: TRBD1; cdr3_aa: CASSDDRGLQPQHF; cdr3_nt: TGTGCCAGCAGTGACGACAGGGGTCTTCAGCCCCAGCATTTT
j_call: TRBJ2-2; v_call: TRBV30; cdr3_length: 14; clone_size: many; d_call: TRBD1; cdr3_aa: CAWSRTGGAGELFF; cdr3_nt: TGTGCCTGGAGTCGGACAGGGGGGGCCGGGGAGCTGTTTTTT
j_call: TRBJ2-1; v_call: TRBV3-1; cdr3_length: 19; clone_size: many; d_call: TRBD2; cdr3_aa: CASIPRSLGLAGGYNEQFF; cdr3_nt: TGTGCCAGCATCCCAAGATCATTGGGACTAGCGGGAGGGTACAATGAGCAGTTCTTC
j_call: TRBJ2-3; v_call: TRBV28; cdr3_length: 16; clone_size: many; d_call: NA; cdr3_aa: CASPPSVISSTDTQYF; cdr3_nt: TGTGCCAGCCCCCCCTCCGTAATTTCTAGCACAGATACGCAGTATTTT
j_call: TRBJ1-5; v_call: TRBV3-1; cdr3_length: 15; clone_size: many; d_call: NA; cdr3_aa: CASSQVPNSNQPQHF; cdr3_nt: TGTGCCAGCAGCCAAGTCCCCAATAGCAATCAGCCCCAGCATTTT